This T cell receptor (beta chain) was captured by sequencing in a study of shared clonotypes between healthy human individuals. From germline, CDR1 is MNHNS and CDR2 SASEGT. V shed 4 bases, J shed 3 bases, and the junction held 7 bases outside the gene matches. CDR3 length: 16 amino acids. Regarding this clone: Its antigen is not identified.

The study ran the assay at deep level. TCRdb's table, derived via immunoSEQ multiplex PCR, lists solely in-frame clones and lacks some. The profile shows around 500,000 clones, roughly 80% of them singletons. Points from the study as a whole: How much donors shared clonotypes was expected to be affected by sequencing depth.

The clonotype was recovered from a woman in her thirties or forties in good health. Some clones in this sample may be carry-over from other donors' samples. Material: PBMCs. The chain carries TRBV6-1 and TRBJ2-5; 11 nucleotides match TRBD2. As DNA, the CDR3 is TGTGCCAGCAGTGTTCTAGCGGGAGGCGGAGAAGAGACCCAGTACTTC. Its protein is CASSVLAGGGEETQYF.